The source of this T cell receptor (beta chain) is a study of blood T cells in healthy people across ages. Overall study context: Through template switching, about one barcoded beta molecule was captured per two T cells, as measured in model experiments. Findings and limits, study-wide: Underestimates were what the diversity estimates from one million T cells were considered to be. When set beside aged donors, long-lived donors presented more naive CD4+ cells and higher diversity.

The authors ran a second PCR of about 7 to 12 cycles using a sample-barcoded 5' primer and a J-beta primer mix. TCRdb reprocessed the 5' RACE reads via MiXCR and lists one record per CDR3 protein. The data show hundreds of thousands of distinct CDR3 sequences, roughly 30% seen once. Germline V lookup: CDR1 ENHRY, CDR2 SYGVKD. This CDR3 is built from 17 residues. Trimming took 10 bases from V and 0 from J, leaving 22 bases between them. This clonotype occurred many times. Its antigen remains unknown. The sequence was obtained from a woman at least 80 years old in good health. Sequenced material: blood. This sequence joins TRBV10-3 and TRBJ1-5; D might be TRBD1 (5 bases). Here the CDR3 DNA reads TGTGCCACCGCAACGAGTCCCGGGGCTAGTAGCAATCAGCCCCAGCATTTT. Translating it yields CATATSPGASSNQPQHF.